These 17 T cell receptor beta chains share one sample of origin, sequenced in a study of OX40 agonist ivuxolimab in advanced cancers. Sequenced by immunoSEQ multiplex PCR; TCRdb stores in-frame clones only, minus some. This table holds 60,000 to 100,000 clones, around 80% found once. The material was CD4+ or CD8+ T cells sorted from blood, obtained in a trial of the OX40 agonist ivuxolimab. The receptor source for this set is an adult with an advanced solid tumor such as melanoma, head and neck, liver or kidney cancer.

This clone was recorded a few times. The DNA of the CDR3 is TGTGCCAGCAGCCAGTTTTTGGGTAGCGGGGGGGGACGTACCCATGAGCAGTTCTTC. It translates to CASSQFLGSGGGRTHEQFF. The V and J genes are TRBV13 and TRBJ2-1; 11 bases agree with TRBD2. The CDR3 extends over 19 amino acids. The trim removed 5 bases at V and 8 bases at J, leaving 20 bases unmatched. CDR1 is PRHDT, CDR2 FYEKMQ, per germline (reference sequence). Together with reference TRBV13 and TRBJ2-1, the CDR3 gives the full variable domain: AAGVIQSPRHLIKEKRETATLKCYPIPRHDTVYWYQQGPGQDPQFLISFYEKMQSDKGSIPDRFSAQQFSDYHSELNMSSLELGDSALYFCASSQFLGSGGGRTHEQFFGPGTRLTVL.

The chain is built from TRBV10-3 and TRBJ2-5; D is unresolved. Germline V gives CDR1 ENHRY, CDR2 SYGVKD. With 10 bases removed from V and 5 bases from J, the gap between germline ends came to 14 bases. This CDR3 has 12 amino acids. DNA for the CDR3: TGTGCCACCCAGGATCTGGGGGAGACCCAGTACTTC. Translating gives CATQDLGETQYF.

The table lists this clone with a count of one. The chain is built from TRBV27 and TRBJ2-7; 10 positions agree with TRBD1. Germline V gives CDR1 MNHEY, CDR2 SMNVEV (reference sequence). V was clipped by 5 bases and J by 6 bases; unmatched bases: 10. CDR3 length equals 15 residues. CDR3 loop: CASSTLTGGFSEQYF. The CDR3 nucleotides are TGTGCCAGCAGTACCTTGACAGGGGGCTTTTCCGAGCAGTACTTC.

This chain joins TRBV2 and TRBJ2-1, with 7 bases matching TRBD2. The CDR3 length is 15 residues. Trimming cost V 8 bases and J 0 bases; bases outside gene matches: 7. CDR1 and CDR2 from the germline V gene are SNHLY and FYNNEI. The chain's CDR3 is CASGSGTSSYNEQFF. CDR3 nucleotide sequence: TGTGCCAGCGGGAGCGGGACGAGCTCCTACAATGAGCAGTTCTTC.

The chain links TRBV30 to TRBJ1-1; D gene ambiguous. Deletions cut 1 base from V and 0 bases from J, with 6 bases between. The CDR3 is 13 amino acids. CDR1 is GTSNPN and CDR2 is SVGIG in the germline V gene (reference sequence). The CDR3 bases are TGTGCCTGGAGTGCGACAATGAACACTGAAGCTTTCTTT. Translated: CAWSATMNTEAFF.

The rearrangement links TRBV30 to TRBJ2-5; possibly TRBD2 for D (7 bases). The germline CDR1 and CDR2 sequences are GTSNPN and SVGIG (reference sequence). Trimming took off 1 base at V and 2 bases at J, with 11 bases between the two ends. CDR3 length equals 14 residues. CDR3 DNA: TGTGCCTGGAGTGCGGGGGGCAGTCAAGAGACCCAGTACTTC. Amino acids: CAWSAGGSQETQYF.

In its sample, this clone was seen once. The chain couples TRBV7-2 to TRBJ2-5; D possibly corresponds to TRBD2 (5 bases). Trimming left V 5 bases short and J 7 bases short, with 14 bases between. Germline CDR1 and CDR2: SGHTA and FQGNSA. This CDR3 has 13 amino acids. In DNA form, the CDR3 reads TGTGCCAGCAGCACGACTATTTTAGCGACCCAGTACTTC. This translates into CASSTTILATQYF.

The rearrangement links TRBV5-4 to TRBJ2-5; 9 bases match TRBD2. The CDR3 is 14 residues long. Germline-derived CDR1 and CDR2 are SGHNT and YYREEE (reference sequence). V trimming: 4 bases; J trimming: 5 bases; junction bases outside the gene matches: 6. The CDR3 coding sequence is TGTGCCAGCAGCCTCGGACTAGCGTCGGAGACCCAGTACTTC. This translates into CASSLGLASETQYF. Looking up the rest from reference TRBV5-4 and TRBJ2-5 gives the full variable domain: ETGVTQSPTHLIKTRGQQVTLRCSSQSGHNTVSWYQQALGQGPQFIFQYYREEENGRGNFPPRFSGLQFPNYSSELNVNALELDDSALYLCASSLGLASETQYFGPGTRLLVL.

The chain employs TRBV7-9 and TRBJ2-7, with TRBD1 matching over 7 bases. The germline CDR1 and CDR2 sequences are SEHNR and FQNEAQ (reference sequence). V trimming: 4 bases; J trimming: 4 bases; junction bases outside the gene matches: 7. The CDR3 has 14 amino acids. CDR3 DNA: TGTGCCAGCAGCTATTGGGCAGGGGGTTACGAGCAGTACTTC. It encodes CASSYWAGGYEQYF.

The chain's CDR3 is CAGSGALVGVNEQFF. DNA of the CDR3: TGTGCCGGTTCCGGAGCACTCGTAGGGGTGAATGAGCAGTTCTTC. The chain uses TRBV19 and TRBJ2-1; a weak D match, TRBD1 (5 bases). The germline V gene has CDR1 LNHDA and CDR2 SQIVND (reference sequence). V gave up 11 bases and J gave up 7 bases, with 24 bases separating them. The CDR3 has 15 residues. Full variable domain (rest looked up from reference TRBV19 and TRBJ2-1): DGGITQSPKYLFRKEGQNVTLSCEQNLNHDAMYWYRQDPGQGLRLIYYSQIVNDFQKGDIAEGYSVSREKKESFPLTVTSAQKNPTAFYLCAGSGALVGVNEQFFGPGTRLTVL.

The V call is TRBV9, the J call TRBJ2-2, with D perhaps being TRBD1 or TRBD2 (5 bases each). V shed 0 bases and J shed 4 bases, with 13 bases lying between them. The CDR3 length is 16 residues. Germline V gene data show CDR1 as SGDLS and CDR2 as YYNGEE. This CDR3 reads CASSVAWDGLTGELFF. The CDR3 nucleotides are TGTGCCAGCAGCGTAGCTTGGGACGGACTCACCGGGGAGCTGTTTTTT.

This clone was seen only a few times. This rearrangement joins TRBV19 to TRBJ1-1; TRBD1 matches at 7 bases. Trimming took 1 base from V and 4 from J; bases not matched to a gene: 3. This CDR3 is 14 amino acids long. CDR1 LNHDA and CDR2 SQIVND come from the germline V gene (reference sequence). The CDR3, as DNA: TGTGCCAGTAGTATAGGACAGGGTAGCACTGAAGCTTTCTTT. The encoded protein is CASSIGQGSTEAFF.

Only a few counts were recorded for this clone. DNA of the CDR3: TGTGCCAGCAGTCGGGACGGGAACACTGAAGCTTTCTTT. Amino acids: CASSRDGNTEAFF. The chain employs TRBV28 and TRBJ1-1, with D possibly matching TRBD1 (5 bases). Germline V gene data show CDR1 as MDHEN and CDR2 as SYDVKM. Trimming took off 5 bases at V and 1 base at J, with 8 bases between the two ends. The CDR3 has 13 residues.

The chain links TRBV5-6 to TRBJ1-2, with a possible D match to TRBD1 (6 bases). Trimming pared 4 bases from V and 7 bases from J, leaving 14 bases between. The CDR3 runs 13 residues. Germline assignment: CDR1 SGHDT and CDR2 YYEEEE. The CDR3 protein is CASSPRQGSGYTF. CDR3 nucleotides: TGTGCCAGCAGCCCCAGGCAGGGGTCTGGCTACACCTTC. Full variable domain (remainder filled in from reference TRBV5-6 and TRBJ1-2): DAGVTQSPTHLIKTRGQQVTLRCSPKSGHDTVSWYQQALGQGPQFIFQYYEEEERQRGNFPDRFSGHQFPNYSSELNVNALLLGDSALYLCASSPRQGSGYTFGSGTRLTVV.

The chain has TRBV28 and TRBJ2-3; D not resolved. CDR3 length equals 12 residues. V lost 8 bases to trimming and J lost 3 bases, with 9 bases between them. Germline V gene data show CDR1 as MDHEN and CDR2 as SYDVKM. The CDR3 spells CASQTHTDTQYF. In nucleotides, the CDR3 is TGTGCCAGCCAGACCCATACAGATACGCAGTATTTT.

The rearrangement joins TRBV10-3 to TRBJ1-2; perhaps TRBD1 as D (6 bases). CDR1 is ENHRY, CDR2 SYGVKD, per germline. The CDR3 runs 13 residues. V lost 7 bases, J lost 4 bases, and 13 bases lay in between. The CDR3 is CAIKPDSPYGYTF. Here the CDR3 DNA reads TGTGCCATCAAGCCGGACAGCCCCTATGGCTACACCTTC.

The V and J genes are TRBV25-1 and TRBJ2-1; 9 bases map to TRBD2. Trimming at V came to 3 bases and at J to 2 bases, leaving 11 bases not matched to a gene. The CDR3 is made up of 18 amino acids. Germline CDR1 and CDR2: MGHDK and SYGVNS. CDR3 residues: CASSDSTGAGGAYNEQFF. Here the CDR3 DNA reads TGTGCCAGCAGTGATTCCACCGGAGCGGGAGGAGCCTACAATGAGCAGTTCTTC.